This T cell receptor (beta chain) was retrieved from a study of technical replicates of blood from a few donors. Germline CDR1 is SGHNT and CDR2 is YYREEE (reference sequence). The CDR3 is 14 amino acids. Trimming took 4 bases from V and 1 from J, leaving 12 bases between them. Here immunoSEQ multiplex PCR was the method, and the copy in TCRdb shows in-frame clones only, minus some. In the table there are roughly 85,000 clones, 94% of which are singletons. This chain uses TRBV5-4 with TRBJ2-7, with D maybe TRBD2 (6 bases). What was sequenced was T cells isolated from PBMCs. The sequence derives from a human donor in good health. The CDR3 coding sequence is TGTGCCAGCAGCGTCGAGGAGGGGTCCTACGAGCAGTACTTC. Translation: CASSVEEGSYEQYF. The full variable domain, with the rest looked up from reference TRBV5-4 and TRBJ2-7, is ETGVTQSPTHLIKTRGQQVTLRCSSQSGHNTVSWYQQALGQGPQFIFQYYREEENGRGNFPPRFSGLQFPNYSSELNVNALELDDSALYLCASSVEEGSYEQYFGPGTRLTVT.